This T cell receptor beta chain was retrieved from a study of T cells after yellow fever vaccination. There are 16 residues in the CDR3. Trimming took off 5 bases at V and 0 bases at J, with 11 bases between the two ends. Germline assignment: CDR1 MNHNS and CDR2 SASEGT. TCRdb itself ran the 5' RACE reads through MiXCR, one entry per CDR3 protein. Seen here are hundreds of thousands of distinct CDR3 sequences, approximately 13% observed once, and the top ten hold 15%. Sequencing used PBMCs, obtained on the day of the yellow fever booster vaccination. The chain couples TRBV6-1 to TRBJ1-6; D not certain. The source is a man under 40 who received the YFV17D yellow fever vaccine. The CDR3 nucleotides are TGTGCCAGCAGTAGTAAGGTCCCCTCCTATAATTCACCCCTCCACTTT. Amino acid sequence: CASSSKVPSYNSPLHF.